Listed below are T cell receptor beta chains from one sample, sequenced in a study of human thymus T cells. TCRdb keeps only in-frame clones here, not all; method: immunoSEQ multiplex PCR. The sample has 78,000 or so clones, about 96% seen once. Material: thymus tissue. The receptor source for this set is a boy in the first two years of life with a congenital heart defect but otherwise immunologically healthy. The CDR3 runs from the conserved cysteine through the conserved F or W. Each record gives: J gene, D gene, V gene, CDR3 DNA, CDR3 protein. D genes are given only for firm matches.

j_call: TRBJ2-3; d_call: .; v_call: TRBV28; cdr3_nt: TGTGCCAGCAGTTTTAATCTGGGGGCCCTCACAGATACGCAGTATTTT; cdr3_aa: CASSFNLGALTDTQYF
j_call: TRBJ1-2; d_call: .; v_call: TRBV25-1; cdr3_nt: TGTGCCAGCAGTGAATTCGACAGCGACAACTATGGCTACACCTTC; cdr3_aa: CASSEFDSDNYGYTF
j_call: TRBJ2-2; d_call: .; v_call: TRBV15; cdr3_nt: TGTGCCACCAGCAGAGTCAGGGCCACCGGGGAGCTGTTTTTT; cdr3_aa: CATSRVRATGELFF
j_call: TRBJ2-4; d_call: .; v_call: TRBV10-2; cdr3_nt: TGCGCCAGCAGTAACCAGGGTGGGGGGCGCAAAAACATTCAGTACTTC; cdr3_aa: CASSNQGGGRKNIQYF
j_call: TRBJ1-5; d_call: TRBD1; v_call: TRBV7-8; cdr3_nt: TGTGCCAGCAGCTTAAAGGGGGCCAGGGGGGGCCAGCCCCAGCATTTT; cdr3_aa: CASSLKGARGGQPQHF
j_call: TRBJ1-1; d_call: .; v_call: TRBV19; cdr3_nt: TGTGCCAGTAGTAACCCCAGTGTGGTGAACACTGAAGCTTTCTTT; cdr3_aa: CASSNPSVVNTEAFF
j_call: TRBJ2-7; d_call: TRBD1; v_call: TRBV20-1; cdr3_nt: TGCAGTGCTAGAGATCGGGACAGGGAGTACTTC; cdr3_aa: CSARDRDREYF
j_call: TRBJ2-1; d_call: TRBD2; v_call: TRBV6-1; cdr3_nt: TGTGCCAGCACCCTACTAGCGGGGGGGGACAATGAGCAGTTCTTC; cdr3_aa: CASTLLAGGDNEQFF
j_call: TRBJ2-7; d_call: TRBD1; v_call: TRBV5-6; cdr3_nt: TGTGCCAGCAGCTTTGGATACAGGGGGCTGGCCGAGCAGTACTTC; cdr3_aa: CASSFGYRGLAEQYF
j_call: TRBJ2-7; d_call: .; v_call: TRBV7-2; cdr3_nt: TGTGCCAGCAGGTTGGCCGTGATTTCCTACGAGCAGTACTTC; cdr3_aa: CASRLAVISYEQYF
j_call: TRBJ2-1; d_call: TRBD1; v_call: TRBV2; cdr3_nt: TGTGCCAGCAGTGGGGGGGACAGGGGATACAATGAGCAGTTCTTC; cdr3_aa: CASSGGDRGYNEQFF
j_call: TRBJ2-1; d_call: TRBD2; v_call: TRBV5-1; cdr3_nt: TGCGCCAGCAGCTTGAGTACTAGCGGCTACAATGAGCAGTTCTTC; cdr3_aa: CASSLSTSGYNEQFF
j_call: TRBJ2-3; d_call: .; v_call: TRBV10-1; cdr3_nt: TGCGCCAGCAGTGGAAGGGGTAGGGGGACAGATACGCAGTATTTT; cdr3_aa: CASSGRGRGTDTQYF
j_call: TRBJ1-2; d_call: .; v_call: TRBV6-5; cdr3_nt: TGTGCCAGCAGTTACGTCGAGGGACACTATGGCTACACCTTC; cdr3_aa: CASSYVEGHYGYTF
j_call: TRBJ1-3; d_call: .; v_call: TRBV21-1; cdr3_nt: TGTGCCAGCAGCAACCTTTCGGACACAGACTCTGGAAACACCATATATTTT; cdr3_aa: CASSNLSDTDSGNTIYF
j_call: TRBJ2-5; d_call: .; v_call: TRBV6-1; cdr3_nt: TGTGCCAGCAGTGAAGGACAGTCCCAAGAGACCCAGTACTTC; cdr3_aa: CASSEGQSQETQYF
j_call: TRBJ1-3; d_call: .; v_call: TRBV12-2; cdr3_nt: TGTGCAAGTCGCTCCGAGACGAGAGGGACAGGGAAAGGGAGGAACACCATATATTTT; cdr3_aa: CASRSETRGTGKGRNTIYF
j_call: TRBJ2-2; d_call: .; v_call: TRBV5-1; cdr3_nt: TGCGCCAGCAGCCAGGAGCACGAGGTGAATGCCGGGGAGCTGTTTTTT; cdr3_aa: CASSQEHEVNAGELFF
j_call: TRBJ1-5; d_call: .; v_call: TRBV5-1; cdr3_nt: TGCGCCAGCAGCTTGGCAGGGGGCAATCAGCCCCAGCATTTT; cdr3_aa: CASSLAGGNQPQHF
j_call: TRBJ1-2; d_call: .; v_call: TRBV10-2; cdr3_nt: TGCGCCACCCTACCCTCCCCTAACTATGGCTACACCTTC; cdr3_aa: CATLPSPNYGYTF
j_call: TRBJ2-3; d_call: .; v_call: TRBV1; cdr3_nt: TGCACCAGCAGCCAAGATCTCACAGATACGCAGTATTTT; cdr3_aa: CTSSQDLTDTQYF
j_call: TRBJ1-1; d_call: .; v_call: TRBV20-1; cdr3_nt: TGCAGTGCTAGAGTCGGTACTGAAGCTTTCTTT; cdr3_aa: CSARVGTEAFF
j_call: TRBJ2-7; d_call: TRBD2; v_call: TRBV28; cdr3_nt: TGTGCCAGCAGTTTAGCACTAGCGGCCTACGAGCAGTACTTC; cdr3_aa: CASSLALAAYEQYF
j_call: TRBJ1-3; d_call: .; v_call: TRBV28; cdr3_nt: TGTGCCACCTATCAAACACCGGGCCCCAACTGGGTAGGAAACACCATATATTTT; cdr3_aa: CATYQTPGPNWVGNTIYF
j_call: TRBJ2-7; d_call: .; v_call: TRBV4-3; cdr3_nt: TGCGCCAGCAGCCAAGATGGACGGGGCAGGGCCCACGAGCAGTACTTC; cdr3_aa: CASSQDGRGRAHEQYF
j_call: TRBJ2-3; d_call: .; v_call: TRBV7-6; cdr3_nt: TGTGCCAGCAGCTATAGGCGCAGTGCTGAGGGAGATACGCAGTATTTT; cdr3_aa: CASSYRRSAEGDTQYF
j_call: TRBJ2-7; d_call: .; v_call: TRBV19; cdr3_nt: TGTGCCAGTAGTATCACAGGGACCCTGAGCTCCTACGAGCAGTACTTC; cdr3_aa: CASSITGTLSSYEQYF
j_call: TRBJ2-7; d_call: .; v_call: TRBV6-5; cdr3_nt: TGTGCCAGCTTTGGTGCGGGGCGATTCTCCTACGAGCAGTACTTC; cdr3_aa: CASFGAGRFSYEQYF
j_call: TRBJ2-2; d_call: .; v_call: TRBV11-3; cdr3_nt: TGTGCCAGCAGCCTTGGGTGCACCGGGGAGCTGTTTTTT; cdr3_aa: CASSLGCTGELFF
j_call: TRBJ1-2; d_call: .; v_call: TRBV25-1; cdr3_nt: TGTGCCAGCAGTGAAGAAACCCGGGACTGCCCCAACTATGGCTACACCTTC; cdr3_aa: CASSEETRDCPNYGYTF
j_call: TRBJ1-4; d_call: TRBD1; v_call: TRBV19; cdr3_nt: TGTGCCAGTAGTATTGGGACAGGGAATGAAAAACTGTTTTTT; cdr3_aa: CASSIGTGNEKLFF
j_call: TRBJ1-2; d_call: .; v_call: TRBV11-3; cdr3_nt: TGTGCCAGCGTCCCAGCCCCCAGGGTGTGGGTCTATGGCTACACCTTC; cdr3_aa: CASVPAPRVWVYGYTF
j_call: TRBJ2-1; d_call: .; v_call: TRBV6-6; cdr3_nt: TGTGCCAGCAGCGACAGAGACAATGAGCAGTTCTTC; cdr3_aa: CASSDRDNEQFF
j_call: TRBJ1-5; d_call: .; v_call: TRBV27; cdr3_nt: TGTGCCAGCAGTCCCCGACGGATCAATCAGCCCCAGCATTTT; cdr3_aa: CASSPRRINQPQHF
j_call: TRBJ2-7; d_call: .; v_call: TRBV5-4; cdr3_nt: TGTGCCTCCCACCAAATGGGAGCACCTACTACCTACGAGCAGTACTTC; cdr3_aa: CASHQMGAPTTYEQYF
j_call: TRBJ1-2; d_call: .; v_call: TRBV25-1; cdr3_nt: TGTGCCAGCAGTGGGCGGGAGGTTAAAAACTATGGCTACACCTTC; cdr3_aa: CASSGREVKNYGYTF
j_call: TRBJ2-5; d_call: TRBD2; v_call: TRBV4-3; cdr3_nt: TGCGCCAGCAGCCCGCTCCCGGGGGGGGAGAAAGAGACCCAGTACTTC; cdr3_aa: CASSPLPGGEKETQYF
j_call: TRBJ1-1; d_call: .; v_call: TRBV9; cdr3_nt: TGTGCCAGCAGCGTAGTTTTGGGAGGGCGAGACACTGAAGCTTTCTTT; cdr3_aa: CASSVVLGGRDTEAFF
j_call: TRBJ1-5; d_call: TRBD1; v_call: TRBV4-1; cdr3_nt: TGCGCCAGCAGCCAAGAGGGACAGGGGGCGAATCAGCCCCAGCATTTT; cdr3_aa: CASSQEGQGANQPQHF
j_call: TRBJ1-1; d_call: .; v_call: TRBV11-2; cdr3_nt: TGTGCCAGCAGCCTAAACACTGAAGCTTTCTTT; cdr3_aa: CASSLNTEAFF
j_call: TRBJ2-2; d_call: TRBD1; v_call: TRBV2; cdr3_nt: TGTGCCAGCTACAGGCGACAGGGAAACACCGGGGAGCTGTTTTTT; cdr3_aa: CASYRRQGNTGELFF
j_call: TRBJ2-1; d_call: TRBD1; v_call: TRBV7-3; cdr3_nt: TGTGCCAGCAGCCCCAGTGGACAGGGGGGTTGGAATGAGCAGTTCTTC; cdr3_aa: CASSPSGQGGWNEQFF
j_call: TRBJ2-6; d_call: .; v_call: TRBV5-1; cdr3_nt: TGCGCCAGCAGCGTGGACTGGGCCAACGTCCTGACTTTC; cdr3_aa: CASSVDWANVLTF
j_call: TRBJ1-4; d_call: .; v_call: TRBV7-9; cdr3_nt: TGTGCCAGCAGCTCCCGTTCGAGGCCAGAAAAACTGTTTTTT; cdr3_aa: CASSSRSRPEKLFF
j_call: TRBJ1-2; d_call: TRBD1; v_call: TRBV12-5; cdr3_nt: TGTGCTAGTGGTCCCCTGAACCGGGACAGGGTCCCTAACTATGGCTACACCTTC; cdr3_aa: CASGPLNRDRVPNYGYTF